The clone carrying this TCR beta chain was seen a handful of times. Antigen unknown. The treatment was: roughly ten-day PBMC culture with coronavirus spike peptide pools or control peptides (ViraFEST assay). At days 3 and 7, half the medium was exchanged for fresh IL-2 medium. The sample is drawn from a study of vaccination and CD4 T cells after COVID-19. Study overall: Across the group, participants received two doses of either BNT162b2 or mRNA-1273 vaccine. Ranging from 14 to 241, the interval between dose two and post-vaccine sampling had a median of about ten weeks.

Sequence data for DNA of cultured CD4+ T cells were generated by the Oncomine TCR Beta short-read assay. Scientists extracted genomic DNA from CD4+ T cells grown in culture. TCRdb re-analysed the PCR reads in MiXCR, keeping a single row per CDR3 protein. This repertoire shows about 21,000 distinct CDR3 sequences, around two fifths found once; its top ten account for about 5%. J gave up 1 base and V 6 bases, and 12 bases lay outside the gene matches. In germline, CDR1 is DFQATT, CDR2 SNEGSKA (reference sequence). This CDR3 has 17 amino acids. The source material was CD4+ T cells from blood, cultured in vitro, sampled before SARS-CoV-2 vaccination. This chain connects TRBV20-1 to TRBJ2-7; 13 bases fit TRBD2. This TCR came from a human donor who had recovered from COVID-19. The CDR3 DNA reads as TGCAGTGCGGCCACTAGCGGGAGGGCCCTAGATTCCTACGAGCAGTACTTC. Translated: CSAATSGRALDSYEQYF.